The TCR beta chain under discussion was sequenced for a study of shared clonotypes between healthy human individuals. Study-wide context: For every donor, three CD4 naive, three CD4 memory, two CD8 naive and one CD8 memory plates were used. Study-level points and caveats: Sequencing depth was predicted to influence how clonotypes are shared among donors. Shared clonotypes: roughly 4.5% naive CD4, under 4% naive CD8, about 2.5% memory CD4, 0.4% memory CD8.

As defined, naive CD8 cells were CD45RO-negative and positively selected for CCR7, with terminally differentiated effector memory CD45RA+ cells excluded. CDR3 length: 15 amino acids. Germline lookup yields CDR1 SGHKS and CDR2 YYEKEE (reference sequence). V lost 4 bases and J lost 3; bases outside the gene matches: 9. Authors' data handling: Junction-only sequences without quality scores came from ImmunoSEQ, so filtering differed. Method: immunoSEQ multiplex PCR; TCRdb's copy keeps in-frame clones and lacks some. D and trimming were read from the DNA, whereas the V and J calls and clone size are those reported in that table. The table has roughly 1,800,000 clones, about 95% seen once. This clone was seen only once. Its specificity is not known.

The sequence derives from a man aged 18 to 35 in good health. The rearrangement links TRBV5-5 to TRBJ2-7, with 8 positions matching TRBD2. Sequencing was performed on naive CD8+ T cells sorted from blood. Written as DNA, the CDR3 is TGTGCCAGCAGCGTAACTAGCGGAGGAAACTACGAGCAGTACTTC. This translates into CASSVTSGGNYEQYF.